The rows below give T cell receptor beta chains drawn from one sample of a study of human T cells and chemical hapten exposure. TCRdb passed the RACE reads through MiXCR, listing each CDR3 protein once. The sample carries 35,000 to 50,000 distinct CDR3 sequences, over 3.5% recorded once. Sequenced sample: whole blood. The receptors here all came from a female donor in good health. Some clones in this sample may be carry-over from other donors' samples. Each CDR3 is given with its conserved first and last residue. A D gene is named only where the DNA matches it firmly. Some rows have no size entry. The others give once, few or many, or a class for an expanded clone.

NA	TRBD1	TRBJ1-2	TRBV6-6	TGTGCCAGCAGCCCACTTAGGACAGGGGATGGCTACACCTTC	CASSPLRTGDGYTF
many	NA	TRBJ1-1	TRBV11-2	TGTGCCAGCACCCCTATGGCAGCTAGCATGAACACTGAAGCTTTCTTT	CASTPMAASMNTEAFF
many	NA	TRBJ2-3	TRBV4-2	TGTGCCAGCAGCCAAGCCACAGATACGCAGTATTTT	CASSQATDTQYF
many	NA	TRBJ1-6	TRBV7-8	TGTGCCAGCAGCTTAGCTCAGTATAATTCACCCCTCCACTTT	CASSLAQYNSPLHF
many	NA	TRBJ1-5	TRBV6-5	TGTGTCCTCGGGAGGAGCAGCAATCAGCCCCAGCATTTT	CVLGRSSNQPQHF
NA	TRBD2	TRBJ2-3	TRBV29-1	TGCAGCGTTGAAGGGTGGCGGGGGGGCAGTTCAGATACGCAGTATTTT	CSVEGWRGGSSDTQYF
NA	NA	TRBJ1-3	TRBV28	TGTGCCAGCAGTTTATCGCTGTCGGGAAGAAACACCATATATTTT	CASSLSLSGRNTIYF
many	NA	TRBJ1-5	TRBV28	TGTGCCAGCAGTTTGGGTAGCAATCAGCCCCAGCATTTT	CASSLGSNQPQHF
many	TRBD1	TRBJ1-5	TRBV2	TGTGCCAGCAACACTAACGGGGACAGGGATCAGCCCCAGCATTTT	CASNTNGDRDQPQHF
many	NA	TRBJ2-5	TRBV27	TGTGCCAGCAGTTTAAGTGGGGGGCACCAAGAGACCCAGTACTTC	CASSLSGGHQETQYF
many	TRBD2	TRBJ2-1	TRBV27	TGTGCCAGCAGTCTAGCGGGGGACCCTTACAATGAGCAGTTCTTC	CASSLAGDPYNEQFF
many	NA	TRBJ1-5	TRBV28	TGTGCCAGCACTAAACTCGGGGTTGGCAATCAGCCCCAGCATTTT	CASTKLGVGNQPQHF
many	TRBD1	TRBJ1-6	TRBV2	TGTGCCAGCAGTTGGACAGGGGCGGCCTATAATTCACCCCTCCACTTT	CASSWTGAAYNSPLHF
NA	TRBD1	TRBJ1-6	TRBV6-6	TGTGCCAGCAGTACAGGGGTAGATTCACCCCTCCACTTT	CASSTGVDSPLHF
many	NA	TRBJ2-3	TRBV7-9	TGTGCCAGCAGCTTCGACTTAGATACGCAGTATTTT	CASSFDLDTQYF
many	TRBD2	TRBJ2-3	TRBV7-2	TGTGCCAGCAGCTACATACGAGCGGGGGGGCCAGATACGCAGTATTTT	CASSYIRAGGPDTQYF